This T cell receptor (beta chain) is from a study of response to subunit inactivated influenza vaccine. The V end was cut by 0 bases, the J end by 6 bases, with 6 bases between. This CDR3 is 13 amino acids long. In its sample, this clonotype was seen many times. What it recognizes is unknown. Study observations and caveats: There was a suggestion from the authors that each seasonal influenza vaccination recruits few new T cells.

Via MiXCR, TCRdb re-called the RT-PCR reads, giving one row per CDR3 protein. The profile shows under 550,000 distinct CDR3 sequences, less than 10% of them singletons. The clonotype was recovered from a man between 50 and 75 years old who received an inactivated influenza vaccine. This chain links TRBV12-3 or TRBV12-4 with TRBJ1-5; possibly TRBD1 for D (5 bases). This specimen consisted of PBMCs from blood, obtained around 2 years after vaccination. The CDR3 spells CASSLAQGQPQHF. The CDR3, as DNA: TGTGCCAGCAGTTTAGCGCAGGGTCAGCCCCAGCATTTT.